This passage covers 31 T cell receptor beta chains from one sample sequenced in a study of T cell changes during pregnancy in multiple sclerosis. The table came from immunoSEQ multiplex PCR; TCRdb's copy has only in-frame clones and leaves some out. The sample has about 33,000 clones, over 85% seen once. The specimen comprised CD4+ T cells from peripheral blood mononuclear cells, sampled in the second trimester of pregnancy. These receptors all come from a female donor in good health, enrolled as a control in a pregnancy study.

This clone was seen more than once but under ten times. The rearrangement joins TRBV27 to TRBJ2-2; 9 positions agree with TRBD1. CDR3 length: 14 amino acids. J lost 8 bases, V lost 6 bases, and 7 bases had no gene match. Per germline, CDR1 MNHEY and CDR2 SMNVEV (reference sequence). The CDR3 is CASSPGQGFGELFF. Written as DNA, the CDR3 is TGTGCCAGCAGCCCGGGACAGGGTTTTGGGGAGCTGTTTTTT.

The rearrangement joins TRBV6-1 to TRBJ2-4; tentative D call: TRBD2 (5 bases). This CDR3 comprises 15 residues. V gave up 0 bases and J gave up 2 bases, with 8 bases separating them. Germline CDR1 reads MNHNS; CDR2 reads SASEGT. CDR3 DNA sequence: TGTGCCAGCAGTGAAGCCGGGGTTCCCAAAAACATTCAGTACTTC. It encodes CASSEAGVPKNIQYF.

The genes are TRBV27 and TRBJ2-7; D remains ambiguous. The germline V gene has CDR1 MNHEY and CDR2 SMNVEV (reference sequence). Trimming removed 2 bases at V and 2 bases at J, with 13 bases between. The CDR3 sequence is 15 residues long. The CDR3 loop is CASSLRQQNPYEQYF. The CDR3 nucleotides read TGTGCCAGCAGTTTAAGGCAACAGAACCCCTACGAGCAGTACTTC.

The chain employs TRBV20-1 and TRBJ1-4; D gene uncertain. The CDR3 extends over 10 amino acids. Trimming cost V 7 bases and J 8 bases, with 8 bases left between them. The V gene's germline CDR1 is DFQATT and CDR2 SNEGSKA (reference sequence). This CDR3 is CSGYGEKLFF. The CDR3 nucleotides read TGCAGTGGGTACGGGGAAAAACTGTTTTTT.

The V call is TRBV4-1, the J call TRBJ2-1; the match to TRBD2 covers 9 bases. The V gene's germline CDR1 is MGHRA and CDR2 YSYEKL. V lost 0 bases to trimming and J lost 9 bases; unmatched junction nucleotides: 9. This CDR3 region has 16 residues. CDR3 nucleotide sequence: TGCGCCAGCAGCCAAGAGAGTAGCGGGAGATCTAGTGAGCAGTTCTTC. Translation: CASSQESSGRSSEQFF.

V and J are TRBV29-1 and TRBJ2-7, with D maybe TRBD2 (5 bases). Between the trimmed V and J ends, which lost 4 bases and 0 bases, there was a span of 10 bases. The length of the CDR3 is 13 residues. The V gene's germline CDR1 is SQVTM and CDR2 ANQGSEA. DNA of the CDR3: TGCAGCGTTGCCCAGCGGTCCTCCTACGAGCAGTACTTC. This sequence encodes CSVAQRSSYEQYF.

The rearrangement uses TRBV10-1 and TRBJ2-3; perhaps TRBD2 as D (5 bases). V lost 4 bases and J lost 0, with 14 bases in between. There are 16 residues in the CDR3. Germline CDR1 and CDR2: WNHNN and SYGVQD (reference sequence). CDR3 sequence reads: CASSGRSATSTDTQYF. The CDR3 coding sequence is TGCGCCAGCAGTGGGAGGTCCGCTACTAGCACAGATACGCAGTATTTT.

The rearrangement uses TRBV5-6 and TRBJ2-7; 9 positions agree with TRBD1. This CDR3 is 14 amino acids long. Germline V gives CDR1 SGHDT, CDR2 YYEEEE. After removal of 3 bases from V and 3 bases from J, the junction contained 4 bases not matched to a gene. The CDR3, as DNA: TGTGCCAGCAGCTGGACAGGGGAAGTCTACGAGCAGTACTTC. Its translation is CASSWTGEVYEQYF.

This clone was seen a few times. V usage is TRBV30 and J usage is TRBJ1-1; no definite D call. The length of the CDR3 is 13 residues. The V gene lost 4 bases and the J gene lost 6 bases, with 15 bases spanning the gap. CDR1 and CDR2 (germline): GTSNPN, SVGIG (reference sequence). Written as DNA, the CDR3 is TGTGCCTGGATTGACCTTGGAGGGTCTGAAGCTTTCTTT. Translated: CAWIDLGGSEAFF.

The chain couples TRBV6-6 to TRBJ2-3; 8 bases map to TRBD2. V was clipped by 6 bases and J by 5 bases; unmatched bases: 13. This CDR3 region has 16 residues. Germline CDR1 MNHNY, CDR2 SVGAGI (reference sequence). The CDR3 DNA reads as TGTGCCAGCAGCGGGTTTCGGGGGGGCCGGATAGATACGCAGTATTTT. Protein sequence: CASSGFRGGRIDTQYF.

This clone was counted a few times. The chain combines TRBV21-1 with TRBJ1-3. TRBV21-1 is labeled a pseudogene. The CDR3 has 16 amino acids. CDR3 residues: CASSKAGGSSGNTIYF. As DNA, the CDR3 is TGTGCCAGCAGCAAAGCGGGCGGGAGCTCTGGAAACACCATATATTTT.

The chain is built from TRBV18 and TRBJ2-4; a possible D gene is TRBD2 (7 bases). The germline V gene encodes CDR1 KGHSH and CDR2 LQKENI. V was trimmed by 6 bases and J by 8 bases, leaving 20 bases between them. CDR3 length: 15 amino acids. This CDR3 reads CASSAEQGGLDIQYF. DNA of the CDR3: TGTGCCAGCTCCGCCGAACAGGGAGGGTTGGACATTCAGTACTTC. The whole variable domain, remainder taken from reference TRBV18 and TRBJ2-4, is NAGVMQNPRHLVRRRGQEARLRCSPMKGHSHVYWYRQLPEEGLKFMVYLQKENIIDESGMPKERFSAEFPKEGPSILRIQQVVRGDSAAYFCASSAEQGGLDIQYFGAGTRLSVL.

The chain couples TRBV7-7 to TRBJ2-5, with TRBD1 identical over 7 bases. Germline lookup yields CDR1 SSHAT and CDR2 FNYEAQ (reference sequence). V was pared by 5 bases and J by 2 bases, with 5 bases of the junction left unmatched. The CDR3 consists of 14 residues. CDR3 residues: CASSPGTVQETQYF. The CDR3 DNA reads TGTGCCAGCAGCCCGGGGACAGTTCAAGAGACCCAGTACTTC. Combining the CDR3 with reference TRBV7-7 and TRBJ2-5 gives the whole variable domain GAGVSQSPRYKVTKRGQDVTLRCDPISSHATLYWYQQALGQGPEFLTYFNYEAQPDKSGLPSDRFSAERPEGSISTLTIQRTEQRDSAMYRCASSPGTVQETQYFGPGTRLLVL.

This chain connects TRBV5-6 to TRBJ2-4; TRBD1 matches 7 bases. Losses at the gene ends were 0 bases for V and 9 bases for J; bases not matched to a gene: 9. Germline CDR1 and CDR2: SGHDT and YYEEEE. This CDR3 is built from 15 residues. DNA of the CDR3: TGTGCCAGCAGCTTGGAAAGAGGGACAGTCGTCATTCAGTACTTC. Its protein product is CASSLERGTVVIQYF.

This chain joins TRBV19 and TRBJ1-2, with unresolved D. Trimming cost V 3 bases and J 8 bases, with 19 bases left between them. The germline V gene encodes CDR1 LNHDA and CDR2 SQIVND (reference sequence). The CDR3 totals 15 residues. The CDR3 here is CASSISPGLSGGYTF. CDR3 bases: TGTGCCAGTAGTATTAGTCCGGGGTTGAGTGGCGGCTACACCTTC. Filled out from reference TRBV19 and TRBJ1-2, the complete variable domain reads DGGITQSPKYLFRKEGQNVTLSCEQNLNHDAMYWYRQDPGQGLRLIYYSQIVNDFQKGDIAEGYSVSREKKESFPLTVTSAQKNPTAFYLCASSISPGLSGGYTFGSGTRLTVV.

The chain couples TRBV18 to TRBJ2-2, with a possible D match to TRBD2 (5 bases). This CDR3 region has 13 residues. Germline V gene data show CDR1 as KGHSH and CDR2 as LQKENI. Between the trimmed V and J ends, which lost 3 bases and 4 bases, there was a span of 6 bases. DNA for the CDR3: TGTGCCAGCTCACCTACTAGCACCGGGGAGCTGTTTTTT. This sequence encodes CASSPTSTGELFF.

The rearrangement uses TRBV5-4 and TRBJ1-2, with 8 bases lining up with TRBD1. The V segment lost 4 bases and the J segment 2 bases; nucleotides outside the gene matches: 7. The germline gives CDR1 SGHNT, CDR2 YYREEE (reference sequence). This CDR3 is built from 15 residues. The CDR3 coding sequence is TGTGCCAGCAGCGGGCCGGGACAGGTGAACTATGGCTACACCTTC. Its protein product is CASSGPGQVNYGYTF.

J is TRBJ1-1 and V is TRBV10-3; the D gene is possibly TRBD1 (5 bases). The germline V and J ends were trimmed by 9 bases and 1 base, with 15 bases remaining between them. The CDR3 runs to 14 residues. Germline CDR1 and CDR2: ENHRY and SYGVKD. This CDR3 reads CAIHGGAGNTEAFF. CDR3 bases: TGTGCCATTCATGGGGGAGCGGGGAACACTGAAGCTTTCTTT.

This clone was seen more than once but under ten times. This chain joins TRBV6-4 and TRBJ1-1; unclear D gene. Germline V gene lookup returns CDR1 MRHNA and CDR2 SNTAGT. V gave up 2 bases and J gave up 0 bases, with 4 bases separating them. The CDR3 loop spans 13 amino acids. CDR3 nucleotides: TGTGCCAGCAGTGACCAGATGAACACTGAAGCTTTCTTT. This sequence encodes CASSDQMNTEAFF.

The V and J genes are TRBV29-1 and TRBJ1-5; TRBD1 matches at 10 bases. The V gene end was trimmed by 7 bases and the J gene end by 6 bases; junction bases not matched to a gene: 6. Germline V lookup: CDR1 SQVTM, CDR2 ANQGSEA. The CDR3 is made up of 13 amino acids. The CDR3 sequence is CSAGTGVGQPQHF. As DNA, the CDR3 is TGCAGCGCGGGGACAGGGGTGGGTCAGCCCCAGCATTTT.

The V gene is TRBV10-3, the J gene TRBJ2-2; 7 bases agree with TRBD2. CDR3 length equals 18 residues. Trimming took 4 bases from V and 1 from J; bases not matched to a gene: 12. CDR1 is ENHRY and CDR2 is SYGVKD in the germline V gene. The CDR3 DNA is TGTGCCATCAGTGGGCCGGCGAAAGCGGGGCTGAACACCGGGGAGCTGTTTTTT. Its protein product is CAISGPAKAGLNTGELFF.

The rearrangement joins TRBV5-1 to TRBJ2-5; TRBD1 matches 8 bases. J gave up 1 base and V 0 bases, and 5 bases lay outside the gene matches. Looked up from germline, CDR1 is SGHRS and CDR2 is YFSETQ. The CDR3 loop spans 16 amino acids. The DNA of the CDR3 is TGCGCCAGCAGCTTGGGTGGACAGGGCCCCCAAGAGACCCAGTACTTC. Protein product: CASSLGGQGPQETQYF.

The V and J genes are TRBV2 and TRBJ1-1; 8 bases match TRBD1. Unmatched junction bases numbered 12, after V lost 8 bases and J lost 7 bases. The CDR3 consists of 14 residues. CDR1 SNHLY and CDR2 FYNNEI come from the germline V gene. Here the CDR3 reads CASCDGQGAIEAFF. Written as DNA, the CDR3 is TGTGCCAGCTGCGATGGGCAGGGGGCGATTGAAGCTTTCTTT.

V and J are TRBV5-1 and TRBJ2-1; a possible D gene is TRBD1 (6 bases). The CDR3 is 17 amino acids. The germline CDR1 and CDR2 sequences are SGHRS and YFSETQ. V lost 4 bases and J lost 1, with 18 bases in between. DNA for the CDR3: TGCGCCAGCAGCCCCACCCCCAAGACAGGATCCTACAATGAGCAGTTCTTC. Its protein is CASSPTPKTGSYNEQFF. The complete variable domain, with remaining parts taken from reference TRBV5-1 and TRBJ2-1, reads KAGVTQTPRYLIKTRGQQVTLSCSPISGHRSVSWYQQTPGQGLQFLFEYFSETQRNKGNFPGRFSGRQFSNSRSEMNVSTLELGDSALYLCASSPTPKTGSYNEQFFGPGTRLTVL.

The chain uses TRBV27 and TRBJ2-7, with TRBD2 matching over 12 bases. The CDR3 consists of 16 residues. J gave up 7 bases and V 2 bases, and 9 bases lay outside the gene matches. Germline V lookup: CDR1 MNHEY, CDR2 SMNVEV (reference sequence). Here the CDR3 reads CASSLISTSGGLEQYF. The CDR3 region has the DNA TGTGCCAGCAGTTTAATATCGACTAGCGGGGGTTTGGAGCAGTACTTC.

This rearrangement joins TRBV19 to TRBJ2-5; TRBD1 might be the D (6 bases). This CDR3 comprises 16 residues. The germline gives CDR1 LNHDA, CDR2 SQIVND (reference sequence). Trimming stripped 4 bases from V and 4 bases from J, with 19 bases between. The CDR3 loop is CASSNQGKLTGETQYF. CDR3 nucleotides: TGTGCCAGTAGTAACCAGGGGAAGTTGACCGGAGAGACCCAGTACTTC.

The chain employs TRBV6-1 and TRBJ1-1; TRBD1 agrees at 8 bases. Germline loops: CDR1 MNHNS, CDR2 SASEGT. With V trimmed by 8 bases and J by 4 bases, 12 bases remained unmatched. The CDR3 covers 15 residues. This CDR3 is CASADQGALLTEAFF. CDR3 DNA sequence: TGTGCCAGCGCTGACCAGGGGGCTTTGCTCACTGAAGCTTTCTTT.

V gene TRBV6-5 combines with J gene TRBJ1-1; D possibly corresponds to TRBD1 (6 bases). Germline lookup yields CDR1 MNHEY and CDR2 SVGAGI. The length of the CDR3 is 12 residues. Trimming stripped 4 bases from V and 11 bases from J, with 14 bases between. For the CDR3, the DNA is TGTGCCAGCAGTTCGCTTACAGGGATTGCTTTCTTT. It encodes CASSSLTGIAFF.

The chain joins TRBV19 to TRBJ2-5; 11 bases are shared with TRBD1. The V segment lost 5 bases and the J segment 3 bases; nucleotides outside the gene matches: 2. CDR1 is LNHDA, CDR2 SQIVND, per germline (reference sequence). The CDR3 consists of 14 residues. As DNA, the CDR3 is TGTGCCAGTAGTCCGGGACAGGGGGAAGAGACCCAGTACTTC. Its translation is CASSPGQGEETQYF.

DNA of the CDR3: TGTGCCAGCAGCTCTTTGGACAGGGTTGGTGGCTACACCTTC. It codes for CASSSLDRVGGYTF. This chain connects TRBV7-2 to TRBJ1-2, with TRBD1 matching 8 bases. Germline-derived CDR1 and CDR2 are SGHTA and FQGNSA. J gave up 7 bases and V 4 bases, and 8 bases lay outside the gene matches. CDR3 length: 14 residues.

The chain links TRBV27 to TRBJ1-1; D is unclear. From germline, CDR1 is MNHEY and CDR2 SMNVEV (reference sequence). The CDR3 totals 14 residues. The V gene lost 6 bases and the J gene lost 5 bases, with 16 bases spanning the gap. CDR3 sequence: CASRKQEGRTEAFF. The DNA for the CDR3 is TGTGCCAGCAGGAAACAAGAAGGGAGGACTGAAGCTTTCTTT.